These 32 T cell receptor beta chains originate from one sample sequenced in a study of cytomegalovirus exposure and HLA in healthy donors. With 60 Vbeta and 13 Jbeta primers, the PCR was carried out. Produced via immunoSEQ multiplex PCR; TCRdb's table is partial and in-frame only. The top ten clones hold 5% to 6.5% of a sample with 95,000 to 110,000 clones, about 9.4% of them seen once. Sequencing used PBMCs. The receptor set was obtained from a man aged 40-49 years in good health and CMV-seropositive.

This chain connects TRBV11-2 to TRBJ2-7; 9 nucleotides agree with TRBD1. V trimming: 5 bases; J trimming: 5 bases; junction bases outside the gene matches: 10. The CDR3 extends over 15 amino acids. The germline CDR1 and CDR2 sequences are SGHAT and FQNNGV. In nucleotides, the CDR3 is TGTGCCAGCAGCGCCACCGGGACAGGGTGGCACGAGCAGTACTTC. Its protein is CASSATGTGWHEQYF.

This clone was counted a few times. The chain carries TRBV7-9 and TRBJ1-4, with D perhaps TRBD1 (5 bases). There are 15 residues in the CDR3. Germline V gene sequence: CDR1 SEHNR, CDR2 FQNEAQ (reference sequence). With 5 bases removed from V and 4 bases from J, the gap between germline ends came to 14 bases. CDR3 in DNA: TGTGCCAGCAGCGCGACGACAGCGATTAATGAAAAACTGTTTTTT. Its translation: CASSATTAINEKLFF. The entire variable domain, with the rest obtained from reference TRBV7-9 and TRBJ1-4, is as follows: DTGVSQNPRHKITKRGQNVTFRCDPISEHNRLYWYRQTLGQGPEFLTYFQNEAQLEKSRLLSDRFSAERPKGSFSTLEIQRTEQGDSAMYLCASSATTAINEKLFFGSGTQLSVL.

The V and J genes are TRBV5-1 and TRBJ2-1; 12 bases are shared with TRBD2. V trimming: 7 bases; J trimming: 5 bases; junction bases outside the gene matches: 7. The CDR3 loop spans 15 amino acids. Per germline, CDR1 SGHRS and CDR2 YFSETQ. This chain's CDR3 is CASGLAGPPDNEQFF. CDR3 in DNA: TGCGCCAGCGGACTAGCGGGGCCTCCCGACAATGAGCAGTTCTTC. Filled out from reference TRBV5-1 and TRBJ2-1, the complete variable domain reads KAGVTQTPRYLIKTRGQQVTLSCSPISGHRSVSWYQQTPGQGLQFLFEYFSETQRNKGNFPGRFSGRQFSNSRSEMNVSTLELGDSALYLCASGLAGPPDNEQFFGPGTRLTVL.

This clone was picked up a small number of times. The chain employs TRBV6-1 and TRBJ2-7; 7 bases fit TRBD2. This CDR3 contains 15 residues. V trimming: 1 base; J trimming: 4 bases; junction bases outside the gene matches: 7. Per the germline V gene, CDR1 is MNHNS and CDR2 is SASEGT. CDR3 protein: CASSEVSSGSYEQYF. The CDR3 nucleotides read TGTGCCAGCAGTGAAGTCAGTAGCGGGTCTTACGAGCAGTACTTC.

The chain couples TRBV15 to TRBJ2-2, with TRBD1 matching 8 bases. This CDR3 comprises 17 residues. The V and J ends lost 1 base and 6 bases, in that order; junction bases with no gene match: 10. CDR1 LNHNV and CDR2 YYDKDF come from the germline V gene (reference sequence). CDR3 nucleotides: TGTGCCACCAGCAGAGCAGGGGGCCTCGAGGGTCCCGGGGAGCTGTTTTTT. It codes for CATSRAGGLEGPGELFF.

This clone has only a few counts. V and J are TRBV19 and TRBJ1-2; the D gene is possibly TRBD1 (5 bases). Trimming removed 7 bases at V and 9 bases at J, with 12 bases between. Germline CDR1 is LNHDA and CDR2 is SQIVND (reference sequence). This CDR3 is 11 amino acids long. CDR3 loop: CASKDTLSYTF. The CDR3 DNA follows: TGTGCCAGTAAGGACACCCTGAGCTACACCTTC.

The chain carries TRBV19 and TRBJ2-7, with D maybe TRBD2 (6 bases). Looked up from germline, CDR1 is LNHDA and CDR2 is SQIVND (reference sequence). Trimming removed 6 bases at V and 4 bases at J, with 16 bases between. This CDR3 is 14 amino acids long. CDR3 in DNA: TGTGCCAGTAGCCTACGGGGGTTCCTGTACGAGCAGTACTTC. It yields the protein CASSLRGFLYEQYF.

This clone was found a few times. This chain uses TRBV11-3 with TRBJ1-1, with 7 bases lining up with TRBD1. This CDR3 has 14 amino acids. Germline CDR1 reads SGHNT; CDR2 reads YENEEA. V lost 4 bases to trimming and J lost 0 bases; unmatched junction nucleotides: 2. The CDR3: CASSSTGLNTEAFF. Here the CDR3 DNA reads TGTGCCAGCAGCTCGACAGGGCTGAACACTGAAGCTTTCTTT.

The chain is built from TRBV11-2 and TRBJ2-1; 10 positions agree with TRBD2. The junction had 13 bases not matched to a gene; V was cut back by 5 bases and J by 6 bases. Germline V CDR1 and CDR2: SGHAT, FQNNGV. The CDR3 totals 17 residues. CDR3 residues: CASSPRLLLAGVNEQFF. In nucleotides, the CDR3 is TGTGCCAGCAGCCCGCGACTCCTTCTAGCGGGAGTCAATGAGCAGTTCTTC.

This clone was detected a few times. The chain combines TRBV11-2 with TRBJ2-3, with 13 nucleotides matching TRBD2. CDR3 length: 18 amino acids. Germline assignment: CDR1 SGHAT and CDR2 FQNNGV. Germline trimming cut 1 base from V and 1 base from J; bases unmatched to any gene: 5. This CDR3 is CASSLGTSGRVGTDTQYF. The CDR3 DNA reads TGTGCCAGCAGCTTAGGCACTAGCGGGAGGGTGGGCACAGATACGCAGTATTTT. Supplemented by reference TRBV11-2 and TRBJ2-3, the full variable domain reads EAGVAQSPRYKIIEKRQSVAFWCNPISGHATLYWYQQILGQGPKLLIQFQNNGVVDDSQLPKDRFSAERLKGVDSTLKIQPAKLEDSAVYLCASSLGTSGRVGTDTQYFGPGTRLTVL.

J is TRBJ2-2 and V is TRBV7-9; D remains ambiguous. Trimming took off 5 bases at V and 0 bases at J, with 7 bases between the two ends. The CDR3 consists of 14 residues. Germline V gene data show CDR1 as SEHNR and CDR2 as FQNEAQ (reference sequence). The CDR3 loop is CASSPGSNTGELFF. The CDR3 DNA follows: TGTGCCAGCAGCCCCGGGTCGAACACCGGGGAGCTGTTTTTT.

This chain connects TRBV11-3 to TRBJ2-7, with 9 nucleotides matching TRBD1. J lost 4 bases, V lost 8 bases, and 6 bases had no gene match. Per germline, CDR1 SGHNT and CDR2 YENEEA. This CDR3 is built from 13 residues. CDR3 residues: CASEDRGTYEQYF. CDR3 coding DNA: TGTGCCAGCGAGGACAGGGGTACATACGAGCAGTACTTC.

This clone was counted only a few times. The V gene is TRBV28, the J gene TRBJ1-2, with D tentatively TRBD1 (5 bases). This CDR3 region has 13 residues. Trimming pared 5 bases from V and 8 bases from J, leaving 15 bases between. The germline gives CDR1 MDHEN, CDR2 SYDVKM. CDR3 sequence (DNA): TGTGCCAGCAGTCAGGCAGGGAGGTACGGCTACACCTTC. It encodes CASSQAGRYGYTF.

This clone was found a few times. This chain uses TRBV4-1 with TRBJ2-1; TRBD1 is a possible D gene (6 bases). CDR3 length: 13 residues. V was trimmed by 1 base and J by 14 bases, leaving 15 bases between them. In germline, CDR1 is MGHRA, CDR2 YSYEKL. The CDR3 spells CASSQGPGTLEFF. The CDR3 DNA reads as TGCGCCAGCAGCCAAGGACCCGGGACACTAGAGTTCTTC.

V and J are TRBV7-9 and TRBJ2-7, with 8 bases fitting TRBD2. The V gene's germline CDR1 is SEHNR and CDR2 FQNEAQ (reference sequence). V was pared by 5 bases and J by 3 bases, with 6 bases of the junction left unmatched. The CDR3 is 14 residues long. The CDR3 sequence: CASSPQTSVYEQYF. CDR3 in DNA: TGTGCCAGCAGCCCCCAGACTAGCGTCTACGAGCAGTACTTC.

The CDR3 DNA sequence: TGTGCCAGCAGAGACAGGGCCAATCAGCCCCAGCATTTT. It encodes CASRDRANQPQHF. The rearrangement joins TRBV6-5 to TRBJ1-5; 7 nucleotides agree with TRBD1. Trimming cost V 6 bases and J 3 bases; bases outside gene matches: 2. CDR1 and CDR2 (germline): MNHEY, SVGAGI. The length of the CDR3 is 13 residues.

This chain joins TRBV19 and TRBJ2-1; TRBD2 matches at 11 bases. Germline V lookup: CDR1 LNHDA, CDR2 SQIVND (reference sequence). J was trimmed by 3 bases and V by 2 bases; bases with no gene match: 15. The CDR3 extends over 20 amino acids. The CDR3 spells CASSIRGGRLAGGLYNEQFF. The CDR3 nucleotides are TGTGCCAGTAGTATAAGAGGTGGGAGGCTAGCGGGAGGTCTCTACAATGAGCAGTTCTTC.

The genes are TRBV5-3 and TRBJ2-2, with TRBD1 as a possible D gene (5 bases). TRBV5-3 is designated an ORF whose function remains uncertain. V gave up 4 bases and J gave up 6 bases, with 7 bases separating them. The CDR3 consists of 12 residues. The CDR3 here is CARSRGSGELFF. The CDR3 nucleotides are TGTGCCAGAAGCAGGGGATCCGGGGAGCTGTTTTTT.

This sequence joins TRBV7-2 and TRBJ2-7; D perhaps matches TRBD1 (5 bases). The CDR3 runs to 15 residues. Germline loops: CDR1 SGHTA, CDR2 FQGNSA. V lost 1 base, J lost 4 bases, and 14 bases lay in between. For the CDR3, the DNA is TGTGCCAGCAGCTTAGGAGCAGGGATAGGGTACGAGCAGTACTTC. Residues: CASSLGAGIGYEQYF. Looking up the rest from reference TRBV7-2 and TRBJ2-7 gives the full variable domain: GAGVSQSPSNKVTEKGKDVELRCDPISGHTALYWYRQSLGQGLEFLIYFQGNSAPDKSGLPSDRFSAERTGGSVSTLTIQRTQQEDSAVYLCASSLGAGIGYEQYFGPGTRLTVT.

The CDR3 DNA follows: TGTGCCAGTAGTATGCGGACTAGCGGGTTCACGCAGTATTTT. Its translation is CASSMRTSGFTQYF. V and J are TRBV19 and TRBJ2-3; 11 bases fit TRBD2. This CDR3 has 14 residues. V was pared by 3 bases and J by 9 bases, with 5 bases of the junction left unmatched. The V gene's germline CDR1 is LNHDA and CDR2 SQIVND (reference sequence).

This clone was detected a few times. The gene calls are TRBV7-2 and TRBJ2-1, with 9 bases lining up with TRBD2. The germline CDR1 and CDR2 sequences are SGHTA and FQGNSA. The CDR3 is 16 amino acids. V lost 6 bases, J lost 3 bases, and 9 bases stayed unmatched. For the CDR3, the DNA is TGTGCCAGCAGTATACTAGCGGGCGGTGTCTACAATGAGCAGTTCTTC. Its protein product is CASSILAGGVYNEQFF.

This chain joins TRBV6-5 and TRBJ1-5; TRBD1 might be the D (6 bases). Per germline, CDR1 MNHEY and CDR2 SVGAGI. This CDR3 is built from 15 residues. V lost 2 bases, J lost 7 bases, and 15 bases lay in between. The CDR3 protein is CASSYTRGSSQPQHF. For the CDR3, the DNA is TGTGCCAGCAGTTACACCAGGGGCTCCTCCCAGCCCCAGCATTTT.

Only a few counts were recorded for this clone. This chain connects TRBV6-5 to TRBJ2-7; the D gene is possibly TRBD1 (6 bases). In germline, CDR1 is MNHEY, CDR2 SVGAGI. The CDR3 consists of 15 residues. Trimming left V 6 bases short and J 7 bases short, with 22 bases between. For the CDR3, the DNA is TGTGCCAGCAGACAATCCGGGACACCTGGGATGGAGCAGTACTTC. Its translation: CASRQSGTPGMEQYF.

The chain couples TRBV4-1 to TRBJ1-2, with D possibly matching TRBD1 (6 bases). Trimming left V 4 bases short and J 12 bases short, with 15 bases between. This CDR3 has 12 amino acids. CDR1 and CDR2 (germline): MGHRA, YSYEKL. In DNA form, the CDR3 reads TGCGCCAGCAGCCTCCAGGGACATGGAAACACCTTC. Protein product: CASSLQGHGNTF.

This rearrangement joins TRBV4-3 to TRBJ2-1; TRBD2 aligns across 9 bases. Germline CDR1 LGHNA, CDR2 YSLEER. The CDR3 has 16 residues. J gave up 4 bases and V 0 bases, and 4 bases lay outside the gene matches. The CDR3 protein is CASSQDLAGGYNEQFF. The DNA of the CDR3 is TGCGCCAGCAGCCAAGATCTGGCGGGAGGGTACAATGAGCAGTTCTTC.

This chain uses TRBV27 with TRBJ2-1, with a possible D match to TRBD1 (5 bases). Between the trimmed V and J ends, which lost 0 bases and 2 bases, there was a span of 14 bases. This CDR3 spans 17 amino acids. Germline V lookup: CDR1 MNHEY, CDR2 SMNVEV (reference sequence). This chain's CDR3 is CASSLSWWQGTYNEQFF. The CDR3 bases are TGTGCCAGCAGTTTATCGTGGTGGCAGGGTACCTACAATGAGCAGTTCTTC.

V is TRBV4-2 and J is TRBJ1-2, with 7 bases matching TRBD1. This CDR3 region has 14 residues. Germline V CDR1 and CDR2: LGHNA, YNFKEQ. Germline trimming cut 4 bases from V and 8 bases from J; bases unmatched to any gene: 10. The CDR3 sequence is CASSRGTGAEGYTF. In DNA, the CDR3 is TGTGCCAGCAGCCGAGGAACAGGGGCAGAAGGCTACACCTTC.

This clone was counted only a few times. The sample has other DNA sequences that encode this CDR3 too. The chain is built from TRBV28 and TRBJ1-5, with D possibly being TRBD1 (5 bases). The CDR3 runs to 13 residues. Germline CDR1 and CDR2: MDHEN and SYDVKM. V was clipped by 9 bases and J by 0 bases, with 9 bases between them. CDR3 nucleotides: TGTGCCAGTCGGACACATAGCAATCAGCCCCAGCATTTT. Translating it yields CASRTHSNQPQHF. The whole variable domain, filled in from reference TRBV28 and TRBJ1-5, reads DVKVTQSSRYLVKRTGEKVFLECVQDMDHENMFWYRQDPGLGLRLIYFSYDVKMKEKGDIPEGYSVSREKKERFSLILESASTNQTSMYLCASRTHSNQPQHFGDGTRLSIL.

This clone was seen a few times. The CDR3 loop is CASSYETGFTNEKLFF. The CDR3 bases are TGCGCCAGCAGCTACGAGACAGGGTTCACTAATGAAAAACTGTTTTTT. This chain connects TRBV4-3 to TRBJ1-4; 7 nucleotides align to TRBD1. This CDR3 has 16 residues. Germline V gene lookup returns CDR1 LGHNA and CDR2 YSLEER. V lost 5 bases, J lost 2 bases, and 8 bases stayed unmatched.

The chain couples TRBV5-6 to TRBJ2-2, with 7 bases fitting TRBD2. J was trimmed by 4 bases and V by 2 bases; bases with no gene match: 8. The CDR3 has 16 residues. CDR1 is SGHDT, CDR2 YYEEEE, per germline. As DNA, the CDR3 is TGTGCCAGCAGCTTACCGGGAGGCTCTGGCACCGGGGAGCTGTTTTTT. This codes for CASSLPGGSGTGELFF. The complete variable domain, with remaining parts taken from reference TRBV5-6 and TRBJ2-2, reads DAGVTQSPTHLIKTRGQQVTLRCSPKSGHDTVSWYQQALGQGPQFIFQYYEEEERQRGNFPDRFSGHQFPNYSSELNVNALLLGDSALYLCASSLPGGSGTGELFFGEGSRLTVL.

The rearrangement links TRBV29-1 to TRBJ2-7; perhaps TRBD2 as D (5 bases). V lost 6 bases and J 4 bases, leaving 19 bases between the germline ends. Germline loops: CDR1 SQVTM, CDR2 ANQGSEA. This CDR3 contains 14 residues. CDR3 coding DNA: TGCAGCGTGTTGAACGAGGGCAGCAGATACGAGCAGTACTTC. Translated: CSVLNEGSRYEQYF.

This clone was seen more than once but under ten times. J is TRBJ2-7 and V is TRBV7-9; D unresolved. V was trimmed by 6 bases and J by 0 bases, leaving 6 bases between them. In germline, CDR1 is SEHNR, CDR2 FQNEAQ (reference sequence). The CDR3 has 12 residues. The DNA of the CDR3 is TGTGCCAGCAGAAAGAGCTCCTACGAGCAGTACTTC. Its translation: CASRKSSYEQYF.